This note documents a single T cell receptor beta chain sequence. This clonotype was counted many times. This receptor's antigen is unknown. One base away there is no much larger clone; base qualities are not given. The sample is drawn from a study of CD8+CD57+ T cells in acquired aplastic anemia (dated by TCRdb to 2016 to 2019). With respect to the entire study: On average, sorted CD4+ and CD8+ cells yielded 3.2 ug of extracted DNA, with a range of roughly 0.19 to 27.4 ug. A CD8+CD57+ expansion meant a frequency higher than the mean frequency seen in healthy subjects.

Trimming takes 0 bases from V and 5 bases from J, and the germline ends sit 19 bases apart. CDR1 SGDLS and CDR2 YYNGEE are derived from the germline V gene. The CDR3, cysteine through phenylalanine, is 17 amino acids long. Just the 51-base CDR3 DNA is kept, in frame starting at base 1. Study-wide findings and limitations: Patients and healthy controls showed no significant difference in CD8+ Simpson's diversity (P=0.060). Although 25 to 30 CD8+ CDR3 sequences were shared by patients and controls, these sequences appeared highly expressed in patients and within the immunodominant clones of patients.

Genomic DNA was used as template for profiling of TCR beta VDJ combinations and CDR3 sequences. An Illumina HiSeq 2000 was used for TCR repertoire sequencing. The study's own analysis went as follows. TRBV/TRBJ rearrangement plots, CDR3 size and DJ length profiles, and Simpson's diversity index were used to evaluate the repertoires. The immunodominant clone was defined as the most abundant DNA sequence in deep sequencing data. CDR3 amino acid sequences were screened for sharing across subjects and were compared with published repertoires and the VDJdb database. The public reads were reanalyzed by TCRdb: fastp trimming at Q25, MiXCR alignment, in-frame beta chains only. Identical CDR3 proteins give one entry, which carries the most common genes and DNA. The V and J calls here are based on TCRdb, not the publication. In all, the sample holds 170,000 or so distinct CDR3 sequences, and 40% to 50% of those were seen once. 25% to 40% of the sample belongs to the ten largest clones.

The patients picked for sequencing were ones in whom flow cytometry had shown an expansion of CD8+CD57+ cells. Severe acquired aplastic anemia was diagnosed in all patients according to International Study of Aplastic Anemia and Agranulocytosis and Camitta criteria. Patients had received no therapy at the time of blood sampling. The study deep-sequenced TCR repertoires of sorted CD4+ and CD8+ blood T cells from severe aplastic anemia patients and healthy subjects. Patients were enrolled in the USA under clinicaltrials.gov protocols 00001620, 01623167, 00001397, 00071045, 00081523 and 00961064. Ficoll-Paque density gradient centrifugation was used to isolate peripheral blood mononuclear cells. Before DNA was extracted, CD4+ and CD8+ T cells were sorted using either FACS or magnetic beads.

The V and J segments used are TRBV9 and TRBJ2-3; a tentative D call is TRBD2 (6 bases match). This clonotype originated in a human donor with aplastic anemia. The source material was sorted CD4+, CD8+, or CD8+CD57+ T cells (not recorded which) from PBMCs. The nucleotide sequence is TGTGCCAGCAGCGTAGGGCCAGGAGGGGACCTTTTAGATACGCAGTATTTT. Its translation reads: CASSVGPGGDLLDTQYF. The CDR3 plus the reference TRBV9 and TRBJ2-3 genes for the other parts give the full variable domain: DSGVTQTPKHLITATGQRVTLRCSPRSGDLSVYWYQQSLDQGLQFLIQYYNGEERAKGNILERFSAQQFPDLHSELNLSSLELGDSALYFCASSVGPGGDLLDTQYFGPGTRLTVL.